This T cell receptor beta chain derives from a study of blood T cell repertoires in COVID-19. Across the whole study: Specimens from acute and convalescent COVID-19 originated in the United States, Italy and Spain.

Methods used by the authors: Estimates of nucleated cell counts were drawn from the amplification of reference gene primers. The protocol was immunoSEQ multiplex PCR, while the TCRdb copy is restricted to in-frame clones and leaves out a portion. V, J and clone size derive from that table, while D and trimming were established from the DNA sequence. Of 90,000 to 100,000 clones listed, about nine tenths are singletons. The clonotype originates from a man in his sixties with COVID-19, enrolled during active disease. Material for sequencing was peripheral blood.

CDR3 region: CAWTPGQNYEQYF. The CDR3 nucleotides read TGTGCCTGGACCCCGGGACAAAACTACGAGCAGTACTTC. The chain is built from TRBV30 and TRBJ2-7; weak D call: TRBD1 (6 bases). V lost 4 bases to trimming and J lost 3 bases, with 13 bases between them. The CDR3 contains 13 residues. In germline, CDR1 is GTSNPN, CDR2 SVGIG (reference sequence). Full variable domain (remainder filled in from reference TRBV30 and TRBJ2-7): SQTIHQWPATLVQPVGSPLSLECTVEGTSNPNLYWYRQAAGRGLQLLFYSVGIGQISSEVPQNLSASRPQDRQFILSSKKLLLSDSGFYLCAWTPGQNYEQYFGPGTRLTVT.